These 25 T cell receptor beta chains share one sample of origin, sequenced in a study of shared clonotypes between healthy human individuals. Only in-frame clones appear in the TCRdb table, and some are missing; sequencing was by immunoSEQ multiplex PCR. Altogether more than 400,000 clones are present, 81% being singletons, with the ten largest covering more than 9.5%. The sequenced sample was PBMCs. The receptors derive from a woman aged 40 to 50 in good health. Some clones in this sample may be carry-over from other donors' samples.

Details on this clone: The same CDR3 also results from other DNA sequences found in this sample. This chain connects TRBV30 to TRBJ2-1; possible D gene TRBD2, 6 bases. The germline gives CDR1 GTSNPN, CDR2 SVGIG (reference sequence). V lost 0 bases, J lost 8 bases, and 11 bases lay in between. There are 13 residues in the CDR3. CDR3 DNA sequence: TGTGCCTGGAGTGTAGGAGGGGTGGATGAGCAGTTCTTC. This gives the protein CAWSVGGVDEQFF.

J is TRBJ2-2 and V is TRBV5-1, with 7 bases that match TRBD1. Germline-derived CDR1 and CDR2 are SGHRS and YFSETQ. CDR3 length: 14 residues. The ends lost 4 bases at V and 10 bases at J; junction bases unmatched: 10. This CDR3 reads CASSKRDRVVELFF. The CDR3 region has the DNA TGCGCCAGCAGCAAGCGTGACAGGGTTGTGGAGCTGTTTTTT.

Worth noting for this clone: A far larger clone is off by one base, so a read error is likely. The V call is TRBV30, the J call TRBJ1-2; weak D call: TRBD1 (6 bases). Germline V CDR1 and CDR2: GTSNPN, SVGIG (reference sequence). This CDR3 is built from 12 residues. The CDR3 protein is CSWRGAGDGYTF. CDR3 DNA sequence: TGTTCCTGGAGGGGGGCAGGGGATGGCTACACCTTC.

The genes are TRBV11-2 and TRBJ2-7; 9 nucleotides line up with TRBD2. Germline V gene lookup returns CDR1 SGHAT and CDR2 FQNNGV. J lost 3 bases, V lost 2 bases, and 2 bases had no gene match. CDR3 length: 14 amino acids. In nucleotides, the CDR3 is TGTGCCAGCAGCTTAATAGCGGGGGACTACGAGCAGTACTTC. Protein sequence: CASSLIAGDYEQYF.

Comment on this clone: A read error is likely here: a far larger clone is one base away. Other DNA sequences in the sample encode the same CDR3. The CDR3: CASSPGLAGYEQYF. The CDR3 DNA reads as TGTGCCAGCAGCCCTGGACTAGCGGGGTACGAGCAGTACTTC. The rearrangement joins TRBV5-6 to TRBJ2-7, with 12 bases lining up with TRBD2. V shed 4 bases and J 4 bases; nucleotides not matched to a gene: 3. Per germline, CDR1 SGHDT and CDR2 YYEEEE. The CDR3 runs 14 residues.

This clone was seen once. This chain links TRBV11-3 with TRBJ1-2; D remains ambiguous. The CDR3 runs to 12 residues. Germline-derived CDR1 and CDR2 are SGHNT and YENEEA. V was pared by 5 bases and J by 4 bases, with 8 bases between. The CDR3 region is CASSRGGYGYTF. The CDR3, as DNA: TGTGCCAGCAGCCGAGGAGGCTATGGCTACACCTTC.

With respect to this clone: Other DNA sequences from this sample encode an identical CDR3 as well. The chain combines TRBV7-2 with TRBJ1-5, with TRBD1 matching over 7 bases. The germline gives CDR1 SGHTA, CDR2 FQGNSA. The CDR3 is 14 amino acids. Losses at the gene ends were 6 bases for V and 3 bases for J; bases not matched to a gene: 5. The chain's CDR3 is CASSRDRNNQPQHF. The CDR3 coding sequence is TGTGCCAGCAGTCGGGACAGAAACAATCAGCCCCAGCATTTT.

This sequence joins TRBV7-2 and TRBJ2-1, with 9 bases identical to TRBD1. The CDR3 runs 14 residues. J gave up 9 bases and V 1 base, and 4 bases lay outside the gene matches. The germline V gene encodes CDR1 SGHTA and CDR2 FQGNSA. The CDR3 reads CASSLGGTGIEQFF. The CDR3 nucleotides read TGTGCCAGCAGCTTAGGAGGGACAGGGATTGAGCAGTTCTTC.

This clone was observed a single time. CDR3 DNA sequence: TGTGCCAGCTCACCACCTGGGACGTTAAACTACGAGCAGTACTTC. Translating gives CASSPPGTLNYEQYF. This rearrangement joins TRBV18 to TRBJ2-7; D is tentatively TRBD1 or TRBD2 (5 bases each). V lost 0 bases and J 3 bases, leaving 12 bases between the germline ends. Per germline, CDR1 KGHSH and CDR2 LQKENI. The CDR3 covers 15 residues.

V is TRBV18 and J is TRBJ1-2, with D possibly matching TRBD1 (5 bases). The V end lost 6 bases, the J end lost 0 bases, and 20 bases lay between the germline ends. CDR3 length: 17 residues. Germline CDR1 is KGHSH and CDR2 is LQKENI. CDR3 in DNA: TGTGCCAGCTCGCCCAAGATGGACGGGGCAGCTAACTATGGCTACACCTTC. It is translated as CASSPKMDGAANYGYTF.

In regard to this clone: A junction boundary mismatches the germline segment, possibly from a read error. This chain joins TRBV30 and TRBJ2-7; 7 bases align to TRBD2. The CDR3 has 11 amino acids. Germline V lookup: CDR1 GTSNPN, CDR2 SVGIG (reference sequence). The CDR3 DNA is TGTGCCTGGAGTAGGGCGGGAGTTCTCCACTTC. Translated: CAWSRAGVLHF. Complete variable domain (other parts from reference TRBV30 and TRBJ2-7): SQTIHQWPATLVQPVGSPLSLECTVEGTSNPNLYWYRQAAGRGLQLLFYSVGIGQISSEVPQNLSASRPQDRQFILSSKKLLLSDSGFYLCAWSRAGVLHFGPGTRLTVT.

The chain is built from TRBV11-2 and TRBJ2-3; 7 nucleotides match TRBD2. V lost 3 bases and J lost 4; bases outside the gene matches: 7. CDR3 length: 15 residues. Germline lookup yields CDR1 SGHAT and CDR2 FQNNGV. The CDR3 DNA sequence: TGTGCCAGCAGCTTGGGAGGGAGGAGTGCAGATACGCAGTATTTT. Its translation: CASSLGGRSADTQYF.

Note on this clone: Only one base separates this from a far larger clonotype, so it likely reflects a read error. This chain joins TRBV7-2 and TRBJ1-1; 7 bases agree with TRBD1. The CDR3 contains 14 residues. From germline, CDR1 is SGHTA and CDR2 FQGNSA. CDR3: CAGSLAGQHTEAFF. The CDR3 coding sequence is TGTGCCGGCAGCTTAGCGGGACAGCACACTGAAGCTTTCTTT. Full variable domain (rest looked up from reference TRBV7-2 and TRBJ1-1): GAGVSQSPSNKVTEKGKDVELRCDPISGHTALYWYRQSLGQGLEFLIYFQGNSAPDKSGLPSDRFSAERTGGSVSTLTIQRTQQEDSAVYLCAGSLAGQHTEAFFGQGTRLTVV.

J is TRBJ1-1 and V is TRBV20-1; D is uncertain. V lost 0 bases to trimming and J lost 8 bases, with 7 bases between them. CDR1 DFQATT and CDR2 SNEGSKA come from the germline V gene (reference sequence). This CDR3 region has 11 residues. In DNA, the CDR3 is TGCAGTGCTAGAGACCAGCCAGAAGCTTTCTTT. This gives the protein CSARDQPEAFF.

The chain links TRBV18 to TRBJ2-7; D tentatively fits TRBD1 or TRBD2 (5 bases each). From germline, CDR1 is KGHSH and CDR2 LQKENI. This CDR3 region has 15 residues. The ends were cut back, 3 bases at V and 0 bases at J, with 12 bases in the middle. This CDR3 reads CASSPAGASSYEQYF. The DNA for the CDR3 is TGTGCCAGCTCACCTGCCGGGGCCAGCTCCTACGAGCAGTACTTC.

This clone was picked up many times. The chain couples TRBV5-1 to TRBJ2-1, with a tentative D call TRBD1 (6 bases). This CDR3 spans 14 amino acids. V lost 4 bases to trimming and J lost 0 bases, with 8 bases between them. Germline values: CDR1 SGHRS, CDR2 YFSETQ. The CDR3 sequence: CASSRTDSYNEQFF. The CDR3 DNA reads TGCGCCAGCAGCCGGACAGACTCCTACAATGAGCAGTTCTTC.

The chain recombines TRBV28 with TRBJ1-3; D might be TRBD1 (6 bases). The ends were cut back, 5 bases at V and 7 bases at J, with 15 bases in the middle. The CDR3 is 14 residues long. CDR1 is MDHEN and CDR2 is SYDVKM in the germline V gene. CDR3 region: CASSPPTGVNTIYF. DNA of the CDR3: TGTGCCAGCAGTCCCCCGACAGGAGTGAACACCATATATTTT.

The genes are TRBV19 and TRBJ2-1; TRBD2 is a possible D gene (5 bases). CDR1 and CDR2 from the germline V gene are LNHDA and SQIVND (reference sequence). The CDR3 has 15 amino acids. V dropped 0 bases and J dropped 7 bases, with 13 bases sitting between them. CDR3 bases: TGTGCCAGTAGTATAGAGCTAGCAGCTTGGAATGAGCAGTTCTTC. Translating it yields CASSIELAAWNEQFF.

Of note for this clone: This likely came from a read error, as a far larger clone is one base away. The conserved phenylalanine or tryptophan is not found at the CDR3 terminus, so this likely reflects a read error. The rearrangement uses TRBV6-1 and TRBJ1-5; maybe TRBD1 (5 bases). The CDR3 sequence is 13 residues long. Germline assignment: CDR1 MNHNS and CDR2 SASEGT. The V end lost 3 bases, the J end lost 4 bases, and 7 bases lay between the germline ends. CDR3 region: CASSDRVNQPQHS. DNA of the CDR3: TGTGCCAGCAGTGACAGGGTTAATCAGCCCCAGCATTCT.

This chain uses TRBV7-9 with TRBJ1-4, with TRBD1 matching over 7 bases. V shed 7 bases, J shed 6 bases, and the junction held 5 bases outside the gene matches. Germline CDR1 reads SEHNR; CDR2 reads FQNEAQ (reference sequence). This CDR3 region has 13 residues. CDR3 in DNA: TGTGCCAGCAACTACAGGGGAGATGAAAAACTGTTTTTT. Translating it yields CASNYRGDEKLFF.

The V and J genes are TRBV10-3 and TRBJ1-1; TRBD1 matches 7 bases. The germline gives CDR1 ENHRY, CDR2 SYGVKD. The CDR3 is made up of 14 amino acids. V was clipped by 0 bases and J by 10 bases; unmatched bases: 8. The chain's CDR3 is CAISESGRGDSAFF. DNA of the CDR3: TGTGCCATCAGTGAGTCCGGCAGGGGGGATTCAGCTTTCTTT.

The chain combines TRBV5-1 with TRBJ2-3, with 14 positions matching TRBD2. V shed 3 bases, J shed 6 bases, and the junction held 6 bases outside the gene matches. The CDR3 totals 16 residues. Germline V gene lookup returns CDR1 SGHRS and CDR2 YFSETQ. This CDR3 reads CASSSRLAGGGDTQYF. DNA of the CDR3: TGCGCCAGCAGCTCACGACTAGCGGGAGGGGGGGATACGCAGTATTTT.

The rearrangement uses TRBV5-1 and TRBJ2-1, with D possibly TRBD1 on 7 matching bases. Looked up from germline, CDR1 is SGHRS and CDR2 is YFSETQ. Trimming took off 4 bases at V and 7 bases at J, with 15 bases between the two ends. CDR3 length: 14 amino acids. The CDR3 here is CASSLGQAGNEQFF. The CDR3 DNA reads TGCGCCAGCAGCCTCGGACAGGCGGGGAATGAGCAGTTCTTC. Using reference TRBV5-1 and TRBJ2-1 for the parts outside the CDR3, the full variable domain is KAGVTQTPRYLIKTRGQQVTLSCSPISGHRSVSWYQQTPGQGLQFLFEYFSETQRNKGNFPGRFSGRQFSNSRSEMNVSTLELGDSALYLCASSLGQAGNEQFFGPGTRLTVL.

This clone has more than one count but fewer than ten. The V call is TRBV29-1, the J call TRBJ2-1; 7 bases fit TRBD1. The CDR3 has 14 residues. V lost 3 bases and J lost 2; bases outside the gene matches: 4. In germline, CDR1 is SQVTM, CDR2 ANQGSEA. This CDR3 reads CSVDPDRTYNEQFF. The CDR3 DNA reads as TGCAGCGTTGATCCGGACAGGACCTACAATGAGCAGTTCTTC.

V and J are TRBV5-1 and TRBJ1-1; D possibly corresponds to TRBD1 (5 bases). V lost 2 bases to trimming and J lost 1 base, with 9 bases between them. CDR3 length equals 14 residues. Germline CDR1 reads SGHRS; CDR2 reads YFSETQ. DNA of the CDR3: TGCGCCAGCAGCTTTCAGGGCGAGAACACTGAAGCTTTCTTT. This codes for CASSFQGENTEAFF. The full variable domain, in which reference TRBV5-1 and TRBJ1-1 provide the parts outside the CDR3, is KAGVTQTPRYLIKTRGQQVTLSCSPISGHRSVSWYQQTPGQGLQFLFEYFSETQRNKGNFPGRFSGRQFSNSRSEMNVSTLELGDSALYLCASSFQGENTEAFFGQGTRLTVV.